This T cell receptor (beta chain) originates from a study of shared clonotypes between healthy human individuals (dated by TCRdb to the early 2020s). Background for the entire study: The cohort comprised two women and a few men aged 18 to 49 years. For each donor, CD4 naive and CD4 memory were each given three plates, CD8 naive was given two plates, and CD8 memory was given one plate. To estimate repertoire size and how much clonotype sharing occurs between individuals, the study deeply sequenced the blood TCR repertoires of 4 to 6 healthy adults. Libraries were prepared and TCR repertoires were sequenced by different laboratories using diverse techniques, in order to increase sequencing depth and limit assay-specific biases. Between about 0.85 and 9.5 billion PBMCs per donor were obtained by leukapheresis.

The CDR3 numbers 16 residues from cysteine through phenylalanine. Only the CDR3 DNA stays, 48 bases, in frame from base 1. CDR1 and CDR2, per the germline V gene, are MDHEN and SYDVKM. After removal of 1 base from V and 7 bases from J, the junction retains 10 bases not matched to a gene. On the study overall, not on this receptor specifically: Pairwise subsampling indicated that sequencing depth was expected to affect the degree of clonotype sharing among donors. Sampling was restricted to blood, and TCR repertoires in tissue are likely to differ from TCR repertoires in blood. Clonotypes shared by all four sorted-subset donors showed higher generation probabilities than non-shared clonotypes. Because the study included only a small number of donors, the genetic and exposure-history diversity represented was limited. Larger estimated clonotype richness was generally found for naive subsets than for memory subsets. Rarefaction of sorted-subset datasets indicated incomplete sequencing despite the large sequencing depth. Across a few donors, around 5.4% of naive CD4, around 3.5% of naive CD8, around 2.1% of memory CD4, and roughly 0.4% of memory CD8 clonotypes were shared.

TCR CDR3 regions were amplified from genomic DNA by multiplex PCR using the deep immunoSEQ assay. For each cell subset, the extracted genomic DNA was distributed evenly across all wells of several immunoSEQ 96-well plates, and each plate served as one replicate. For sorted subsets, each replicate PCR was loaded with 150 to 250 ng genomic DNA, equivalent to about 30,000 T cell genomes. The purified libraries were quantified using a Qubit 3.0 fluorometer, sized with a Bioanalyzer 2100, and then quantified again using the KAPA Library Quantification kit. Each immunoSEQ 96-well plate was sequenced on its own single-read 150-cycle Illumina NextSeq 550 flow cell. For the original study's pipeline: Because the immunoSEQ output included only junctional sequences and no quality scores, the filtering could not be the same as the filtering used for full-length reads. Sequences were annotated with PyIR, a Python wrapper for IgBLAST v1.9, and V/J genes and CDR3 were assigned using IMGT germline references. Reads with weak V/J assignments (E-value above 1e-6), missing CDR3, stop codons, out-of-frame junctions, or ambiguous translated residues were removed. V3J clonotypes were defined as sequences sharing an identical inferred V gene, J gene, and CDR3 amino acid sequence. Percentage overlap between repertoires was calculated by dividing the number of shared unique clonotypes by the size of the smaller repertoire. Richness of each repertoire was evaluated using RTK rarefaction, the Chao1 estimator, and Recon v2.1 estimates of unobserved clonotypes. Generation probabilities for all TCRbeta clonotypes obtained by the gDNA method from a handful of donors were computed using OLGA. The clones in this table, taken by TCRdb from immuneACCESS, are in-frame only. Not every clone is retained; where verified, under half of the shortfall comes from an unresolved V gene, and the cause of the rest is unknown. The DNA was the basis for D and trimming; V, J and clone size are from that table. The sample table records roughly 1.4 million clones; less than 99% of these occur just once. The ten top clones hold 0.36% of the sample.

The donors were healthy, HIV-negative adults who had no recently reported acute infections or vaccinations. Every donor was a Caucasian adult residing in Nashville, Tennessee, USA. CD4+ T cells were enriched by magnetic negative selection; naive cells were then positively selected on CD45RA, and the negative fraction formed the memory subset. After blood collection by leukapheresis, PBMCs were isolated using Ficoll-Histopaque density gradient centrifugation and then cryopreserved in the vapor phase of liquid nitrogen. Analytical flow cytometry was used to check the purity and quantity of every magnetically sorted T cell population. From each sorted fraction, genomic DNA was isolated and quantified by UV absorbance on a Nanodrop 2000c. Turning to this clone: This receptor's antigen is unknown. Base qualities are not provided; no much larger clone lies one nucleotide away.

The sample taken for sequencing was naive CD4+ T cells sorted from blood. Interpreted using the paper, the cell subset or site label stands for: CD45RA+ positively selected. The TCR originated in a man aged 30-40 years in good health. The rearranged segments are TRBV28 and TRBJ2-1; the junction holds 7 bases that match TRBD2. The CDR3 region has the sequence CASSLSQAGARNEQFF. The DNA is TGTGCCAGCAGTTTATCCCAGGCGGGAGCCCGGAATGAGCAGTTCTTC.